This TCR beta chain was found in a study of T cells in localized non-small cell lung cancer. Study observations and caveats: Multi-region tumor sequencing was not done, so intratumor heterogeneity could not be excluded. Uninvolved nearby lung showed the greatest T cell clonality, exceeding that found in tumor. Higher blood T cell density went with longer overall survival. The study detected a median approximately 55 of the top 100 tumor clones in adjacent lung.

On this clone: Its cognate antigen is unknown.

CDR1 is SNHLY and CDR2 is FYNNEI in the germline V gene. V dropped 4 bases and J dropped 7 bases, with 19 bases sitting between them. This CDR3 spans 15 amino acids. TCRdb's table, derived via immunoSEQ multiplex PCR, lists solely in-frame clones and lacks some. Here the sample spans about 33,000 clones, about 92% being singletons. The source was peripheral blood, collected before any cancer treatment. This chain uses TRBV2 with TRBJ1-2; TRBD1 is a possible D gene (5 bases). This TCR was recovered from a female donor older than 55 with stage I lung adenocarcinoma. Here the CDR3 DNA reads TGTGCCAGCAGTGTAGGGTGGGACGGGTATGGTGGCTACACCTTC. Its protein is CASSVGWDGYGGYTF.